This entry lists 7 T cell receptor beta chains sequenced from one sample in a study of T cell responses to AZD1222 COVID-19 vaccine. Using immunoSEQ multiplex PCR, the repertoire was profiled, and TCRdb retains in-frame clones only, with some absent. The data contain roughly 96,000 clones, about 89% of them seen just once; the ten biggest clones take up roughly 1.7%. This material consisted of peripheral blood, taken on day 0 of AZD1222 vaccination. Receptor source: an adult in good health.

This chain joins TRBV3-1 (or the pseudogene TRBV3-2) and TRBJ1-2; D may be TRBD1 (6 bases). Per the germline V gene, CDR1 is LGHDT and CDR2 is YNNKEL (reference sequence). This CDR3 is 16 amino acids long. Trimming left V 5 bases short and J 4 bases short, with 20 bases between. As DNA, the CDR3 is TGTGCCAGCAGCTTCCTCCGAGACAGGATACGCTATGGCTACACCTTC. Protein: CASSFLRDRIRYGYTF.

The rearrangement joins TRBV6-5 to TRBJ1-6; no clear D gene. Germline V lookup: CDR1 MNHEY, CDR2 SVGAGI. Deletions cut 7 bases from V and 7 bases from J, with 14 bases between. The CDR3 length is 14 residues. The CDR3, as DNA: TGTGCCAGCACCCAAGACACCAGGAATTCACCCCTCCACTTT. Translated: CASTQDTRNSPLHF.

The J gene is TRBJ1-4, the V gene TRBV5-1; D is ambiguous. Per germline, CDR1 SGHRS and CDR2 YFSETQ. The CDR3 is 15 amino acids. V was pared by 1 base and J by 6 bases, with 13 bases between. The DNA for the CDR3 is TGCGCCAGCAGCTTGAGTTTCCGGGAGGATGAAAAACTGTTTTTT. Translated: CASSLSFREDEKLFF.

DNA for the CDR3: TGTGCCAGCAGCCCCAGCGAAGGACTAGCGGGGTACAATGAGCAGTTCTTC. Its translation: CASSPSEGLAGYNEQFF. V usage is TRBV7-9 and J usage is TRBJ2-1; 12 bases match TRBD2. Germline V lookup: CDR1 SEHNR, CDR2 FQNEAQ (reference sequence). This CDR3 spans 17 amino acids. V gave up 5 bases and J gave up 4 bases; unmatched junction bases: 9.

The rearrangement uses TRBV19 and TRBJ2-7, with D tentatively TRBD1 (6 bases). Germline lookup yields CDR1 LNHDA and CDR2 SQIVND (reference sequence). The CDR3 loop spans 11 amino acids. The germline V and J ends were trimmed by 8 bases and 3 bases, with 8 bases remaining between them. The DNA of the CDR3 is TGTGCCAGTGGGACAAACTACGAGCAGTACTTC. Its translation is CASGTNYEQYF.

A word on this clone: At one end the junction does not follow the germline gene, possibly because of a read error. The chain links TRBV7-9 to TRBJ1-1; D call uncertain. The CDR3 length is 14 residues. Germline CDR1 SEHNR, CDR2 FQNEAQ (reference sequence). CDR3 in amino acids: CASTLRPEAEVAFF. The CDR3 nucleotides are TGTGCCAGCACCTTACGGCCCGAAGCTGAGGTAGCTTTCTTT.

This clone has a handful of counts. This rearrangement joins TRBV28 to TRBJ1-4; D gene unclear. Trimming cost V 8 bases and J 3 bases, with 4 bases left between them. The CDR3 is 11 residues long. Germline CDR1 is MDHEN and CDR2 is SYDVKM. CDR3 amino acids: CASEANEKLFF. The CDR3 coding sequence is TGTGCCAGCGAGGCTAATGAAAAACTGTTTTTT.